The 8 T cell receptor beta chains below all came from one sample that was sequenced in a study of blood T cell repertoires in COVID-19. Clones were read by immunoSEQ multiplex PCR, and TCRdb kept only the in-frame ones, dropping some. The table has under 250,000 clones, about nine tenths seen once. The sequenced sample was peripheral blood. The receptors shown here come from a young man with COVID-19, enrolled during active disease.

CDR3 sequence (DNA): TGTGCCAGCAGTTTGGGCAGCTTCAGAGATACGCAGTATTTT. It specifies CASSLGSFRDTQYF. The rearrangement joins TRBV27 to TRBJ2-3; the D is unclear. This CDR3 spans 14 amino acids. V gave up 3 bases and J gave up 5 bases, with 12 bases separating them. CDR1 MNHEY and CDR2 SMNVEV come from the germline V gene (reference sequence).

Only a few counts were recorded for this clone. This chain connects TRBV3-1 (or the pseudogene TRBV3-2) to TRBJ2-7, with TRBD2 as a possible D gene (7 bases). The V and J ends lost 4 bases and 3 bases respectively, with 10 bases between them. Looked up from germline, CDR1 is LGHDT and CDR2 is YNNKEL (reference sequence). The CDR3 consists of 13 residues. CDR3 coding DNA: TGTGCCAGCAGCCTAGGGGGGGTCTACGAGCAGTACTTC. Translated, it gives CASSLGGVYEQYF.

This rearrangement joins TRBV30 to TRBJ1-3; possibly TRBD1 for D (6 bases). The ends were cut back, 0 bases at V and 0 bases at J, with 12 bases in the middle. The V gene's germline CDR1 is GTSNPN and CDR2 SVGIG (reference sequence). This CDR3 comprises 16 residues. This chain's CDR3 is CAWSVRQGSSGNTIYF. The CDR3 region has the DNA TGTGCCTGGAGTGTGAGGCAGGGGAGCTCTGGAAACACCATATATTTT.

This clone appeared a few times. CDR3 loop: CASSPQSPGLGSGNTIYF. CDR3 DNA: TGTGCCAGCTCACCACAGTCCCCAGGACTCGGGTCTGGAAACACCATATATTTT. The rearrangement links TRBV18 to TRBJ1-3; D is unclear. CDR3 length equals 18 residues. Germline V CDR1 and CDR2: KGHSH, LQKENI. Trimming cost V 1 base and J 1 base, with 17 bases left between them.

The table lists this clone with a count of one. The chain carries TRBV6-1 and TRBJ1-2; D possibly corresponds to TRBD1 (6 bases). Trimming cost V 3 bases and J 2 bases, with 10 bases left between them. From germline, CDR1 is MNHNS and CDR2 SASEGT. This CDR3 is built from 14 residues. The CDR3, as DNA: TGTGCCAGCAGTGAGAGGGGGGGAAACTATGGCTACACCTTC. Translating it yields CASSERGGNYGYTF.

This chain joins TRBV27 and TRBJ1-4; D is undetermined. The V gene lost 3 bases and the J gene lost 8 bases, with 13 bases spanning the gap. This CDR3 has 14 residues. CDR1 and CDR2 (germline): MNHEY, SMNVEV (reference sequence). The CDR3 DNA sequence: TGTGCCAGCAGTTTGGGAGGGATCGGAGAAAAACTGTTTTTT. As protein: CASSLGGIGEKLFF.

V gene TRBV6-2 or TRBV6-3 combines with J gene TRBJ2-1; tentative D call: TRBD1 (6 bases). The CDR3 totals 19 residues. Trimming shortened V by 5 bases and J by 5 bases, and 28 bases separated the two germline ends. Germline V CDR1 and CDR2: MNHEY, SVGEGT. This CDR3 reads CASSLLIRQAQRVDNEQFF. The CDR3 DNA reads TGTGCCAGCAGTCTTCTAATCCGACAGGCCCAAAGGGTTGACAATGAGCAGTTCTTC.

The chain recombines TRBV6-5 with TRBJ2-7; D is unresolved. The CDR3 spans 13 residues. Per the germline V gene, CDR1 is MNHEY and CDR2 is SVGAGI. V was cut by 2 bases and J by 2 bases, with 7 bases left in between. The CDR3: CASSYNTAYEQYF. DNA for the CDR3: TGTGCCAGCAGTTACAATACGGCCTACGAGCAGTACTTC.